This T cell receptor (beta chain) appears in the sequencing data of a study of blood T cell repertoires in COVID-19. The assay was immunoSEQ multiplex PCR, and TCRdb's table has in-frame clones only and misses some. This table holds 200,000 to 300,000 clones, about four fifths found once. The sequencing sample was made of peripheral blood. The clonotype was recovered from an elderly woman with COVID-19, enrolled during active disease.

The CDR3 nucleotides are TGTGCCACCAGCAGAGGGGCTAGTGGAGCGGGATTCGCCAATGAGCAGTTCTTC. Amino acid sequence: CATSRGASGAGFANEQFF. The rearrangement links TRBV15 to TRBJ2-1; 7 bases line up with TRBD2. J lost 6 bases, V lost 1 base, and 15 bases had no gene match. CDR3 length: 18 residues. Looked up from germline, CDR1 is LNHNV and CDR2 is YYDKDF (reference sequence).